The text below deals with one T cell receptor (beta chain). This specimen belongs to a study of spatial heterogeneity in lung cancer. Study summary: Available follow-up PBMC samples, collected a median of roughly 22 months post-resection, were sequenced.

Time point denoted: blood at routine non-recurrence follow-up after resection. TCRs were sequenced from unsorted whole RNA of tumor, nontumor lung or PBMC. TCRdb reprocessed the 5' RACE reads via MiXCR and lists one record per CDR3 protein. The sample carries some 120,000 distinct CDR3 sequences, 9% to 15% recorded once. The sample consisted of PBMCs, taken at follow-up. This TCR came from a male donor with early-stage non-small cell lung cancer.

DNA of the CDR3: TGTGCCAGCAGCGAAAAGACAGGCTTATCCTACGAGCAGTACTTC. This sequence encodes CASSEKTGLSYEQYF. The rearrangement uses TRBV9 and TRBJ2-7; tentatively, D is TRBD1 (6 bases). The CDR3 sequence is 15 residues long. V was trimmed by 3 bases and J by 1 base, leaving 14 bases between them. The germline V gene has CDR1 SGDLS and CDR2 YYNGEE.